This T cell receptor (beta chain) was retrieved from a study of shared T cell receptors in the human thymus. The germline gives CDR1 SGHDT, CDR2 YYEEEE. This CDR3 comprises 14 residues. Trimming took off 2 bases at V and 4 bases at J, with 13 bases between the two ends. The table came from immunoSEQ multiplex PCR; TCRdb's copy has only in-frame clones and leaves some out. Here the sample spans 700,000 or so clones, 70% to 90% being singletons. The sample was also linked to a second study, of human thymus T cells.

J is TRBJ2-7 and V is TRBV5-6; possibly TRBD1 for D (5 bases). This sequence originates from a girl under three years old with a congenital heart defect. Material for sequencing was thymocytes. The CDR3, as DNA: TGTGCCAGCAGCTTAGGGGAAAACGGATACGAGCAGTACTTC. The encoded protein is CASSLGENGYEQYF.